This passage covers 28 T cell receptor beta chains from one sample sequenced in a study of CD8 T cells in Susac syndrome. Random-hexamer reverse transcription was applied to roughly 0.5 to 1 ug RNA. TCRdb re-analysed the immunoSEQ multiplex PCR reads in MiXCR, keeping a single row per CDR3 protein. This table holds approximately 200,000 distinct CDR3 sequences, approximately 94% found once. Sequencing was done on a sample of CD4+ T cells from PBMCs. The receptors were gathered from a human donor with multiple sclerosis.

The chain has TRBV10-3 and TRBJ2-7; D is unresolved. Trimming removed 3 bases at V and 0 bases at J, with 9 bases between. The length of the CDR3 is 14 residues. In germline, CDR1 is ENHRY, CDR2 SYGVKD. The CDR3 coding sequence is TGTGCCATCAGTGATGGCAGAAACTCCTACGAGCAGTACTTC. It encodes CAISDGRNSYEQYF.

The chain joins TRBV3-1 to TRBJ2-3; D is possibly TRBD1 or TRBD2 (5 bases each). Germline values: CDR1 LGHDT, CDR2 YNNKEL (reference sequence). The germline V and J ends were trimmed by 4 bases and 10 bases, with 12 bases remaining between them. The CDR3 has 12 amino acids. CDR3: CASSLRGAAQYF. The CDR3 DNA reads TGTGCCAGCAGCCTCAGAGGGGCGGCGCAGTATTTT.

The rearrangement uses TRBV20-1 and TRBJ2-7; 11 nucleotides line up with TRBD2. Trimming cost V 6 bases and J 6 bases; bases outside gene matches: 7. CDR1 DFQATT and CDR2 SNEGSKA come from the germline V gene (reference sequence). This CDR3 is built from 13 residues. The CDR3 protein is CSASVLAGGEQYF. The CDR3 DNA is TGCAGTGCCTCAGTCCTAGCGGGGGGCGAGCAGTACTTC.

In DNA, the CDR3 is TGTGCCACCAGCAGAGATCATATGGAGACCCAGTACTTC. It codes for CATSRDHMETQYF. V is TRBV15 and J is TRBJ2-5; D is uncertain. CDR3 length: 13 residues. With 0 bases removed from V and 5 bases from J, the gap between germline ends came to 7 bases. Germline CDR1 reads LNHNV; CDR2 reads YYDKDF (reference sequence).

The chain links TRBV7-9 to TRBJ2-3; D might be TRBD1 (5 bases). The length of the CDR3 is 14 residues. Germline-derived CDR1 and CDR2 are SEHNR and FQNEAQ (reference sequence). Deletions cut 3 bases from V and 6 bases from J, with 13 bases between. CDR3 protein: CASSFLRPGDTQYF. CDR3 in DNA: TGTGCCAGCAGCTTCTTGCGGCCAGGGGATACGCAGTATTTT.

The chain links TRBV19 to TRBJ2-2; 9 bases agree with TRBD1. The ends lost 7 bases at V and 0 bases at J; junction bases unmatched: 9. The V gene's germline CDR1 is LNHDA and CDR2 SQIVND (reference sequence). This CDR3 comprises 17 residues. CDR3 residues: CASMGQGMGPNTGELFF. CDR3 sequence (DNA): TGTGCCAGTATGGGACAGGGTATGGGGCCGAACACCGGGGAGCTGTTTTTT.

V gene TRBV18 combines with J gene TRBJ2-2; D remains unclear. Germline-derived CDR1 and CDR2 are KGHSH and LQKENI. The CDR3 runs 14 residues. The ends were cut back, 5 bases at V and 4 bases at J, with 11 bases in the middle. The chain's CDR3 is CASSRQGITGELFF. The CDR3 coding sequence is TGTGCCAGCTCAAGGCAAGGGATCACCGGGGAGCTGTTTTTT.

A remark on this clonotype: An end of the junction does not agree with germline; a read error may underlie this. This rearrangement joins TRBV7-9 to TRBJ1-6, with 7 positions matching TRBD1. The CDR3 consists of 14 residues. Looked up from germline, CDR1 is SEHNR and CDR2 is FQNEAQ (reference sequence). In DNA form, the CDR3 reads TGTGCCAGCAGCCCCGACAGGGTCAATTCACCCCTCCTCTTT. This encodes CASSPDRVNSPLLF.

V and J are TRBV2 and TRBJ2-7; D may correspond to TRBD1 or TRBD2 (6 bases each). V was shortened by 1 base and J by 13 bases, with 14 bases between the two germline ends. Germline-derived CDR1 and CDR2 are SNHLY and FYNNEI. The CDR3 length is 12 residues. The chain's CDR3 is CASSEVSGAIYF. In DNA form, the CDR3 reads TGTGCCAGCAGTGAAGTGTCGGGGGCTATCTACTTC.

This clonotype showed up just once. This sequence joins TRBV5-4 and TRBJ2-5; 12 bases agree with TRBD2. The CDR3 runs 17 residues. The germline V gene has CDR1 SGHNT and CDR2 YYREEE (reference sequence). Trimming removed 4 bases from V and 2 bases from J; junction bases left unmatched: 9. CDR3 bases: TGTGCCAGCAGCGCTTCACTAGCGGGGGGACTTCAAGAGACCCAGTACTTC. This gives the protein CASSASLAGGLQETQYF. The full variable domain, completed using reference TRBV5-4 and TRBJ2-5, is ETGVTQSPTHLIKTRGQQVTLRCSSQSGHNTVSWYQQALGQGPQFIFQYYREEENGRGNFPPRFSGLQFPNYSSELNVNALELDDSALYLCASSASLAGGLQETQYFGPGTRLLVL.

This rearrangement joins TRBV5-1 to TRBJ1-6, with D tentatively TRBD1 (6 bases). Trimming shortened V by 3 bases and J by 6 bases, and 10 bases separated the two germline ends. Germline V gives CDR1 SGHRS, CDR2 YFSETQ. The CDR3 is 14 residues long. CDR3 protein: CASSSRDTNSPLHF. The DNA of the CDR3 is TGCGCCAGCAGCTCTCGGGACACTAATTCACCCCTCCACTTT.

This clonotype is a singleton in its sample. V usage is TRBV5-1 and J usage is TRBJ2-3; weak D call: TRBD1 (5 bases). CDR3 length: 14 residues. V shed 7 bases and J shed 2 bases, with 14 bases lying between them. CDR1 and CDR2 from the germline V gene are SGHRS and YFSETQ. This chain's CDR3 is CASGIRDPTDTQYF. CDR3 in DNA: TGCGCCAGCGGCATCAGGGATCCCACAGATACGCAGTATTTT.

The rearrangement links TRBV20-1 to TRBJ2-3; D is perhaps TRBD2 (6 bases). Trimming removed 7 bases at V and 10 bases at J, with 18 bases between. CDR1 is DFQATT and CDR2 is SNEGSKA in the germline V gene (reference sequence). The CDR3 spans 12 residues. CDR3: CSVGLLARAQYF. As DNA, the CDR3 is TGCAGTGTGGGACTTCTGGCAAGGGCGCAGTATTTT.

The genes are TRBV20-1 and TRBJ2-5, with 13 bases matching TRBD2. Germline CDR1 and CDR2: DFQATT and SNEGSKA (reference sequence). Germline trimming cut 5 bases from V and 5 bases from J; bases unmatched to any gene: 8. This CDR3 comprises 15 residues. The CDR3 region is CSAAQLAGGPETQYF. The DNA of the CDR3 is TGCAGTGCTGCCCAACTAGCGGGGGGGCCGGAGACCCAGTACTTC.

The rearrangement uses TRBV27 and TRBJ2-5; 7 nucleotides align to TRBD2. CDR1 and CDR2 from the germline V gene are MNHEY and SMNVEV (reference sequence). J was trimmed by 7 bases and V by 2 bases; bases with no gene match: 1. There are 12 residues in the CDR3. CDR3 in amino acids: CASSLGGGTQYF. The CDR3 coding sequence is TGTGCCAGCAGTTTAGGGGGGGGGACCCAGTACTTC.

The J gene is TRBJ2-7, the V gene TRBV4-3; 10 bases line up with TRBD1. In germline, CDR1 is LGHNA, CDR2 YSLEER. V dropped 3 bases and J dropped 6; count of bases not matched to a gene: 8. This CDR3 contains 15 residues. The CDR3 reads CASSQAPGQGSEQYF. As DNA, the CDR3 is TGCGCCAGCAGCCAGGCCCCGGGACAGGGGTCCGAGCAGTACTTC.

The chain is built from TRBV6-6 and TRBJ2-7; D gene ambiguous. Germline V gene lookup returns CDR1 MNHNY and CDR2 SVGAGI (reference sequence). This CDR3 has 11 residues. Trimming took 7 bases from V and 1 from J, leaving 5 bases between them. The CDR3 DNA is TGTGCCAGCACCTCTTCCTACGAGCAGTACTTC. This sequence encodes CASTSSYEQYF.

V is TRBV18 and J is TRBJ2-3; 7 nucleotides align to TRBD1. CDR3 length equals 15 residues. CDR1 is KGHSH, CDR2 LQKENI, per germline. With V trimmed by 0 bases and J by 3 bases, 3 bases remained unmatched. The CDR3 DNA reads as TGTGCCAGCTCACCACCGGGACAGAGGACAGATACGCAGTATTTT. Encoded protein: CASSPPGQRTDTQYF.

The chain has TRBV20-1 and TRBJ2-3, with a tentative D call TRBD1 (7 bases). V lost 3 bases and J 5 bases, leaving 12 bases between the germline ends. Per the germline V gene, CDR1 is DFQATT and CDR2 is SNEGSKA (reference sequence). This CDR3 is 13 amino acids long. The CDR3 loop reads CSASRGAIDTQYF. CDR3 sequence (DNA): TGCAGTGCTAGCAGGGGGGCTATAGATACGCAGTATTTT.

This clonotype was seen more than once but under ten times. This chain links TRBV25-1 with TRBJ1-1, with D uncertain. CDR1 is MGHDK, CDR2 SYGVNS, per germline. The CDR3 is made up of 11 amino acids. Trimming cost V 4 bases and J 0 bases, with 0 bases left between them. Here the CDR3 DNA reads TGTGCCAGCAGTGTGAACACTGAAGCTTTCTTT. As protein: CASSVNTEAFF.

V is TRBV7-9 and J is TRBJ1-1; 7 bases fit TRBD1. The CDR3 consists of 14 residues. V trimming: 6 bases; J trimming: 0 bases; junction bases outside the gene matches: 4. CDR1 is SEHNR, CDR2 FQNEAQ, per germline (reference sequence). The CDR3 loop is CASRMDRMNTEAFF. The CDR3 DNA follows: TGTGCCAGCAGAATGGACAGGATGAACACTGAAGCTTTCTTT.

This rearrangement joins TRBV6-5 to TRBJ1-2; D is uncertain. V was trimmed by 2 bases and J by 6 bases, leaving 13 bases between them. Germline CDR1 reads MNHEY; CDR2 reads SVGAGI. The CDR3 extends over 14 amino acids. CDR3 nucleotide sequence: TGTGCCAGCAGTTACACCACGGGGAGGGATGGCTACACCTTC. Translation gives CASSYTTGRDGYTF.

This chain uses TRBV20-1 with TRBJ1-5, with TRBD1 as a possible D gene (6 bases). V lost 3 bases to trimming and J lost 0 bases, with 9 bases between them. Germline CDR1 DFQATT, CDR2 SNEGSKA (reference sequence). This CDR3 is built from 14 residues. CDR3 amino acids: CSARDSISNQPQHF. For the CDR3, the DNA is TGCAGTGCTAGGGACAGCATTAGCAATCAGCCCCAGCATTTT.

The chain employs TRBV20-1 and TRBJ2-1; 7 bases align to TRBD2. CDR3 length: 14 residues. Unmatched junction bases numbered 8, after V lost 1 base and J lost 8 bases. Germline CDR1 reads DFQATT; CDR2 reads SNEGSKA (reference sequence). The CDR3, as DNA: TGCAGTGCTAGAGGGTGGAGCGGGGTGTATGAGCAGTTCTTC. Protein sequence: CSARGWSGVYEQFF.

This chain connects TRBV6-2 or TRBV6-3 to TRBJ2-7; 7 nucleotides agree with TRBD1. CDR3 length: 14 amino acids. The V segment lost 5 bases and the J segment 6 bases; nucleotides outside the gene matches: 10. The germline V gene has CDR1 MNHEY and CDR2 SVGEGT. The CDR3 DNA reads TGTGCCAGCAGTCCCCGGACAGGTTGGACCGAGCAGTACTTC. Amino acid sequence: CASSPRTGWTEQYF.

This clonotype appeared a single time. A read error may produce the germline difference seen at one junction end. This chain links TRBV25-1 with TRBJ2-7, with 8 nucleotides matching TRBD2. This CDR3 has 14 residues. Per germline, CDR1 MGHDK and CDR2 SYGVNS. For the CDR3, the DNA is TGTGCCTGCAGTGAATTCGGGGGACTAGTCGAGCAGTACTTC. It yields the protein CACSEFGGLVEQYF.

This chain uses TRBV4-1 with TRBJ2-7, with D possibly called TRBD1 or TRBD2 (5 bases each). Trimming stripped 1 base from V and 6 bases from J, with 19 bases between. The CDR3 contains 16 residues. The germline V gene has CDR1 MGHRA and CDR2 YSYEKL. The CDR3 sequence is CASSQVLGVVVGEQYF. CDR3 sequence (DNA): TGCGCCAGCAGCCAAGTATTGGGGGTTGTCGTAGGCGAGCAGTACTTC.

This chain joins TRBV11-3 and TRBJ2-1, with 8 bases aligning to TRBD2. CDR1 and CDR2 from the germline V gene are SGHNT and YENEEA. This CDR3 region has 15 residues. Trimming took 7 bases from V and 4 from J; bases not matched to a gene: 9. The CDR3 DNA reads TGTGCCAGCACGAATAGGGCTAGCGGGTACAATGAGCAGTTCTTC. It yields the protein CASTNRASGYNEQFF.